This TCR beta chain stems from a study of blood T cell dynamics during melanoma immunotherapy. Each bulk PBMC sample had 300 to 350 ng DNA loaded. Produced via immunoSEQ multiplex PCR; TCRdb's table is partial and in-frame only. The sample lists more than 6,500 clones; 80% to 85% were seen once. Time point specified: pre-treatment baseline. V trimming: 0 bases; J trimming: 5 bases; junction bases outside the gene matches: 5. Per germline, CDR1 MNHNY and CDR2 SVGAGI (reference sequence). The CDR3 covers 16 residues. The chain has TRBV6-6 and TRBJ2-7; 12 bases line up with TRBD2. The sequence was obtained from a human donor with melanoma. Some clones in this sample may be carry-over from other donors' samples. The sample here was blood, taken from a patient treated with checkpoint blockade. For the CDR3, the DNA is TGTGCCAGCAGTTACTCCCTAGCGGGAGGGCCCCACGAGCAGTACTTC. This sequence encodes CASSYSLAGGPHEQYF.